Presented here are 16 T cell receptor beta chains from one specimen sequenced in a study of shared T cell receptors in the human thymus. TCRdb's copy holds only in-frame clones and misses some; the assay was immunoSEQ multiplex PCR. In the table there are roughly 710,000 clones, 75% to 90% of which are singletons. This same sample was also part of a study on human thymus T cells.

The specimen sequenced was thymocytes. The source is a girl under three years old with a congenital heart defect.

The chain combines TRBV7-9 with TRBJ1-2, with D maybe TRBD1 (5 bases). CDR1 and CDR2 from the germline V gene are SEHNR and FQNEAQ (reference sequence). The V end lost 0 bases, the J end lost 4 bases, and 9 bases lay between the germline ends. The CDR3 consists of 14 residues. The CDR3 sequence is CASSLAPTVYGYTF. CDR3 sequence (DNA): TGTGCCAGCAGCTTAGCGCCGACAGTCTATGGCTACACCTTC.

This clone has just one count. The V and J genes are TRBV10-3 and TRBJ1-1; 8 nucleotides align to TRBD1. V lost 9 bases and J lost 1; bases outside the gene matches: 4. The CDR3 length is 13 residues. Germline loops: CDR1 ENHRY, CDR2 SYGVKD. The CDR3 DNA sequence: TGTGCCATGTCGGGACAGGAGAACACTGAAGCTTTCTTT. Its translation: CAMSGQENTEAFF.

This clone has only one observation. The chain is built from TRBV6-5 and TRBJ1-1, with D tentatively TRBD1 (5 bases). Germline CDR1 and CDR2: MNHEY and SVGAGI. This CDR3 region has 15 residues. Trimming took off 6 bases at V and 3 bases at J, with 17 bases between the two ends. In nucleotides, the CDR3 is TGTGCCAGCAGACCATGGGGGGAAGGAGACACTGAAGCTTTCTTT. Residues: CASRPWGEGDTEAFF.

The CDR3 protein is CASGPAAGVGADTEAFF. The CDR3 nucleotides are TGTGCTAGTGGCCCCGCGGCGGGGGTGGGGGCGGACACTGAAGCTTTCTTT. This rearrangement joins TRBV12-5 to TRBJ1-1, with D possibly matching TRBD1 (6 bases). Germline values: CDR1 LGHNT, CDR2 FRNRAP. The CDR3 sequence is 17 residues long. Trimming took 6 bases from V and 3 from J, leaving 23 bases between them.

The DNA for the CDR3 is TGTGCCCTTCGGAGTAACCTCAACACCGGGGAGCTGTTTTTT. Its translation is CALRSNLNTGELFF. The chain carries TRBV7-6 and TRBJ2-2; D is unresolved. Between the trimmed V and J ends, which lost 11 bases and 2 bases, there was a span of 15 bases. The CDR3 spans 14 residues. Germline loops: CDR1 SGHVS, CDR2 FNYEAQ.

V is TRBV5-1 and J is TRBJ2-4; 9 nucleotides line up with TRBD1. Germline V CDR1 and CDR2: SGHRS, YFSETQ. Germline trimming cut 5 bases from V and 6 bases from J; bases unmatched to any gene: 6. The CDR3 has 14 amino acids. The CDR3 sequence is CASSNRGLGNIQYF. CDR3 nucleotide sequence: TGCGCCAGCAGTAACAGGGGGCTAGGAAACATTCAGTACTTC.

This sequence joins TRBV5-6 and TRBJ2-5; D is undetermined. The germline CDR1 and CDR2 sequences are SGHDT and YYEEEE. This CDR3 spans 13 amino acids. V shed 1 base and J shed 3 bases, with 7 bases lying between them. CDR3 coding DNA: TGTGCCAGCAGCTTGAAACACAAAGAGACCCAGTACTTC. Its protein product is CASSLKHKETQYF. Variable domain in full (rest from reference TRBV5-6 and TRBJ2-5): DAGVTQSPTHLIKTRGQQVTLRCSPKSGHDTVSWYQQALGQGPQFIFQYYEEEERQRGNFPDRFSGHQFPNYSSELNVNALLLGDSALYLCASSLKHKETQYFGPGTRLLVL.

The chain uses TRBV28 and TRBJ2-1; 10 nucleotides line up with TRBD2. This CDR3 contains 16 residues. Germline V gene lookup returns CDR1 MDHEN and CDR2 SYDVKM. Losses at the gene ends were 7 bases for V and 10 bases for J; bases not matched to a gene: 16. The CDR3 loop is CASINMGASGGREQFF. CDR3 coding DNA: TGTGCCAGCATTAACATGGGGGCTAGCGGGGGTCGGGAGCAGTTCTTC.

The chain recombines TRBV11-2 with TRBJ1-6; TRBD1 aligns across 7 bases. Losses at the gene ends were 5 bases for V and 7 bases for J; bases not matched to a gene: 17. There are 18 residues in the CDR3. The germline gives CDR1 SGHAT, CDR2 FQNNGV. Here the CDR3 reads CASSHPDRPPLGNSPLHF. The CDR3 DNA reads TGTGCCAGCAGCCATCCGGACAGGCCCCCACTGGGGAATTCACCCCTCCACTTT.

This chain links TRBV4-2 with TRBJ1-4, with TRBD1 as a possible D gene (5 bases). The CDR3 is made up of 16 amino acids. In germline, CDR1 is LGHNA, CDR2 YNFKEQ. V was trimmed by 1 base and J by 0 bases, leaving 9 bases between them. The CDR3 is CASSQARDTTNEKLFF. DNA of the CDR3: TGTGCCAGCAGCCAAGCCAGGGATACAACTAATGAAAAACTGTTTTTT.

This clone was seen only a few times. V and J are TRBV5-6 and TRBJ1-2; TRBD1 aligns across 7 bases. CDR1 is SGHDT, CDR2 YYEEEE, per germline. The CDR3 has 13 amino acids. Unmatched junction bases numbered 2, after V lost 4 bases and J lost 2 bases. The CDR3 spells CASSGDRNYGYTF. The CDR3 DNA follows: TGTGCCAGCAGCGGGGACAGAAACTATGGCTACACCTTC.

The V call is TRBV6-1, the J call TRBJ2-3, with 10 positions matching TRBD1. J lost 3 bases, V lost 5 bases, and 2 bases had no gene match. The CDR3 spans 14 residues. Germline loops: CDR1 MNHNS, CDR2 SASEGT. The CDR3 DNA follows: TGTGCCAGCAGTTGGACAGGGGGTACAGATACGCAGTATTTT. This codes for CASSWTGGTDTQYF.

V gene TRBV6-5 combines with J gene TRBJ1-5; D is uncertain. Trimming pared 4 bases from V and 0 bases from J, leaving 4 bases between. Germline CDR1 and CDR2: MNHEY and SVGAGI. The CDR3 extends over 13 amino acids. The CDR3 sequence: CASSWSSNQPQHF. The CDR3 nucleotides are TGTGCCAGCAGTTGGAGTAGCAATCAGCCCCAGCATTTT.

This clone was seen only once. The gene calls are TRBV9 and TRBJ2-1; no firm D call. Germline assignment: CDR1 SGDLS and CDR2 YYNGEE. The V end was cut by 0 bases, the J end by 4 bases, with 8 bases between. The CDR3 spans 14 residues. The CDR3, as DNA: TGTGCCAGCAGCGTAGTTGACACTTACAATGAGCAGTTCTTC. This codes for CASSVVDTYNEQFF.

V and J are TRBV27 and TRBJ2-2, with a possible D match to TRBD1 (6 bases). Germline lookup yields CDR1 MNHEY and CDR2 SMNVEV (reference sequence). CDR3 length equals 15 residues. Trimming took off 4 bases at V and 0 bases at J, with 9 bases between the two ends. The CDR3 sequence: CASSWGTPNTGELFF. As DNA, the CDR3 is TGTGCCAGCAGTTGGGGGACACCGAACACCGGGGAGCTGTTTTTT.

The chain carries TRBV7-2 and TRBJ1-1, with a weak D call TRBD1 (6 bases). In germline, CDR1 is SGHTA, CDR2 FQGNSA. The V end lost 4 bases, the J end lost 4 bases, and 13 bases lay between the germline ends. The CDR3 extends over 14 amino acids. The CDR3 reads CASSSLTGSTEAFF. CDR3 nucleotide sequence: TGTGCCAGCAGCTCCCTGACAGGTAGCACTGAAGCTTTCTTT.